This T cell receptor (beta chain) was identified in a study of blood T cell repertoires in COVID-19. Background on the study: Acute and convalescent COVID-19 samples came from the United States, Italy and Spain. T cells, B-cell-depleted T cells, or PBMCs provided the cDNA or gDNA that served as material.

Original handling: Amplification of reference gene primers provided the estimated nucleated cell counts. Only in-frame clones appear in the TCRdb table, and some are missing; sequencing was by immunoSEQ multiplex PCR. The DNA gave D and trimming, while V, J and clone size come from that table. The sample yields over 600,000 clones, around 89% seen once. Germline CDR1 is MNHEY and CDR2 is SMNVEV (reference sequence). The CDR3 runs 12 residues. V lost 3 bases and J 6 bases, leaving 5 bases between the germline ends. The sequence derives from a woman aged 18-30 years with acute or convalescent COVID-19. The chain uses TRBV27 and TRBJ2-2; D is unresolved. Input material: peripheral blood. In DNA form, the CDR3 reads TGTGCCAGCAGTTTTATTGCCGGGGAGCTGTTTTTT. Protein product: CASSFIAGELFF.